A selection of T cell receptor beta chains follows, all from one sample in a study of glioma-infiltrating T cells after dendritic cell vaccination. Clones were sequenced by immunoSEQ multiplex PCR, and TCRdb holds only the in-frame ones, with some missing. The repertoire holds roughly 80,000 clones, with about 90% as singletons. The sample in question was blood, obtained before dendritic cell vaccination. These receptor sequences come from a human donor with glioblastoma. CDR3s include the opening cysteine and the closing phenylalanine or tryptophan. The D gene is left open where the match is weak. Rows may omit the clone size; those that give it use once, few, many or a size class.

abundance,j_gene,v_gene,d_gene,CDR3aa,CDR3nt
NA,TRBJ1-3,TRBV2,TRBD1,CARDRYSGNTIYF,TGTGCCAGGGACAGGTACTCTGGAAACACCATATATTTT
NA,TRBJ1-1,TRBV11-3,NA,CASSLEGGPGTEAFF,TGTGCCAGCAGCTTAGAGGGGGGGCCCGGAACTGAAGCTTTCTTT
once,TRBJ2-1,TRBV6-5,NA,CASSYNPSGFEQFF,TGTGCCAGCAGTTACAACCCCTCAGGGTTTGAGCAGTTCTTC
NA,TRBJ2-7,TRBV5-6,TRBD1,CASTDRVSYEQYF,TGTGCCAGCACCGACAGGGTTTCCTACGAGCAGTACTTC
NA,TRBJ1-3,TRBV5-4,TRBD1,CASSSGTGRSGNTIYF,TGTGCCAGCAGTTCCGGGACAGGCCGCTCTGGAAACACCATATATTTT
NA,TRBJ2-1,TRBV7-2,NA,CASSSSAGPINEQFF,TGTGCCAGCAGCTCCTCTGCGGGGCCGATTAATGAGCAGTTCTTC
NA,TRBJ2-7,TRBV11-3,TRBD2,CASSLSGLSYEQYF,TGTGCCAGCAGCTTATCGGGACTATCCTACGAGCAGTACTTC
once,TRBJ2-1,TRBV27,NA,CASRDNEQFF,TGTGCCAGCCGGGACAATGAGCAGTTCTTC
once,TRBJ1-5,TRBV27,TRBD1,CASSFPGGKQPQHF,TGTGCCAGCAGTTTCCCAGGGGGCAAGCAGCCCCAGCATTTT
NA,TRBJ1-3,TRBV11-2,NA,CASSLGAGPSSGNTIYF,TGTGCCAGCAGCTTAGGTGCAGGGCCTAGCTCTGGAAACACCATATATTTT
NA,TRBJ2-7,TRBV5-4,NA,CASSFSGRYPYEQYF,TGTGCCAGCAGCTTTAGTGGGAGGTATCCCTACGAGCAGTACTTC
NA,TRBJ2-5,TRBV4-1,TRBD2,CASSQSLAGGLTQYF,TGCGCCAGCAGCCAATCACTAGCGGGGGGGCTGACCCAGTACTTC
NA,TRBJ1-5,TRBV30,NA,CAWSVDTGQPQHF,TGTGCCTGGAGTGTAGATACGGGTCAGCCCCAGCATTTT
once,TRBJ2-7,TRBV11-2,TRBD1,CASSPGTGLWEQYF,TGTGCCAGCAGCCCCGGGACAGGGTTATGGGAGCAGTACTTC
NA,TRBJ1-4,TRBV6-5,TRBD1,CASKKPGQGNEKLFF,TGTGCCAGCAAAAAACCGGGACAGGGGAATGAAAAACTGTTTTTT
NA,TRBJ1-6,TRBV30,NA,CAWSLRGGDSPLHF,TGTGCCTGGAGCCTTAGGGGGGGGGACTCACCCCTCCACTTT
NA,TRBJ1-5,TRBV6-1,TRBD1,CASSPQTGNNQPQHF,TGTGCCAGCAGCCCTCAGACAGGGAACAATCAGCCCCAGCATTTT
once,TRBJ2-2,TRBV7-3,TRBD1,CASSLAGGNPGELFF,TGTGCCAGCAGCTTAGCAGGGGGCAACCCCGGGGAGCTGTTTTTT
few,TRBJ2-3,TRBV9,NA,CASSVEGARGDTQYF,TGTGCCAGCAGCGTAGAAGGGGCCCGCGGAGATACGCAGTATTTT
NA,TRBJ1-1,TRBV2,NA,CASRSGTPNTEAFF,TGTGCCAGTCGATCCGGGACACCGAACACTGAAGCTTTCTTT
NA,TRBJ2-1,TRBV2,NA,CASAKTRDNEQFF,TGTGCCAGCGCCAAGACTAGGGACAATGAGCAGTTCTTC
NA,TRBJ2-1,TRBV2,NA,CASSVERSNEQFF,TGTGCCAGCAGTGTCGAGAGATCCAATGAGCAGTTCTTC
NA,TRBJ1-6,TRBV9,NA,CASSSTTGQSPLHF,TGTGCCAGCAGCTCAACAACAGGGCAATCACCCCTCCACTTT
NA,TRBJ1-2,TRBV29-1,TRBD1,CSVGTGGIGYGYTF,TGCAGCGTCGGGACAGGGGGCATCGGCTATGGCTACACCTTC
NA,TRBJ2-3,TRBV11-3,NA,CASSSGASTDTQYF,TGTGCCAGCAGCTCCGGAGCGAGCACAGATACGCAGTATTTT
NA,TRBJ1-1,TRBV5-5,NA,CASSSRQVMNTEAFF,TGTGCCAGCAGCTCCCGACAGGTCATGAACACTGAAGCTTTCTTT
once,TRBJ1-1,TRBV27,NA,CASMGGAVPHYTEAFF,TGTGCCAGCATGGGGGGGGCAGTACCCCATTACACTGAAGCTTTCTTT
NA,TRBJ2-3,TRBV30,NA,CAWSVKGADTQYF,TGTGCCTGGAGTGTTAAGGGAGCAGATACGCAGTATTTT
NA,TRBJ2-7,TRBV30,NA,CAWSAGGSSYEQYF,TGTGCCTGGAGTGCAGGAGGGAGCTCCTACGAGCAGTACTTC
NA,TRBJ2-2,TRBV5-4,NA,CASSLGLAYTGELFF,TGTGCCAGCAGCTTGGGGCTAGCCTACACCGGGGAGCTGTTTTTT
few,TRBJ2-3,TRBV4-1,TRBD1,CASSQVTGGNTDTQYF,TGCGCCAGCAGCCAGGTGACAGGGGGCAACACAGATACGCAGTATTTT
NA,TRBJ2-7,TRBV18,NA,CASSPSQGYEQYF,TGTGCCAGCTCACCGTCACAGGGCTACGAGCAGTACTTC
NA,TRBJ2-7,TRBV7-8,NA,CASSLGSTPHEQYF,TGTGCCAGCAGCTTAGGATCTACCCCCCACGAGCAGTACTTC
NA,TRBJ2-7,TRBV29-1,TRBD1,CSVEDGTGGVYEQYF,TGCAGCGTTGAAGATGGGACAGGGGGTGTCTACGAGCAGTACTTC
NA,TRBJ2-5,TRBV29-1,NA,CSVGGQNQETQYF,TGCAGCGTTGGCGGTCAGAACCAAGAGACCCAGTACTTC
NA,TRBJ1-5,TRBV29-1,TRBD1,CSTGDSGNQPQHF,TGCAGCACGGGGGACAGTGGCAATCAGCCCCAGCATTTT
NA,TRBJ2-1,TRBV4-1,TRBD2,CASSQGLAGGYNEQFF,TGCGCCAGCAGCCAAGGACTAGCGGGAGGCTACAATGAGCAGTTCTTC
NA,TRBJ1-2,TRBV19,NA,CASRSGSSYGYTF,TGTGCCAGTAGATCGGGGAGTAGCTATGGCTACACCTTC
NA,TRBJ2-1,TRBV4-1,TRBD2,CASSQAGTTYNEQFF,TGCGCCAGCAGCCAAGCCGGGACTACGTACAATGAGCAGTTCTTC
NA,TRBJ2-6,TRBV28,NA,CASSSGANVLTF,TGTGCCAGCTCTTCTGGGGCCAACGTCCTGACTTTC
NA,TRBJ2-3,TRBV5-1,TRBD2,CASSLRRGEDTQYF,TGCGCCAGCAGCTTGAGGCGGGGGGAAGATACGCAGTATTTT
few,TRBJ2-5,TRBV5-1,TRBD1,CASSPGQGRPQYF,TGCGCCAGCAGCCCGGGACAGGGGAGGCCCCAGTACTTC
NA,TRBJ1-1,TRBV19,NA,CASTPGGGAAFF,TGTGCCAGTACTCCCGGTGGAGGGGCGGCTTTCTTT
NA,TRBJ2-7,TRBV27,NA,CASSLGGNSYEQYF,TGTGCCAGCTCACTTGGAGGGAACTCCTACGAGCAGTACTTC
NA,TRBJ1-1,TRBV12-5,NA,CASGFSRNTEAFF,TGTGCTAGTGGGTTCTCGCGGAACACTGAAGCTTTCTTT
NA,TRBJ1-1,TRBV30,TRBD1,CAWSPGQGAEAFF,TGTGCCTGGAGCCCGGGACAGGGCGCTGAAGCTTTCTTT
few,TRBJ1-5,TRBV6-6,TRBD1,CASSYSDRDNQPQHF,TGTGCCAGCAGTTACTCGGACAGGGACAATCAGCCCCAGCATTTT
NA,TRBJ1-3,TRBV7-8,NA,CASSPRTGNTIYF,TGTGCCAGCAGCCCCCGGACAGGAAACACCATATATTTT
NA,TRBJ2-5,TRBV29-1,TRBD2,CSAGLAGVRETQYF,TGCAGCGCGGGGCTAGCGGGAGTACGGGAGACCCAGTACTTC
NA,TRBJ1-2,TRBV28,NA,CASSLAQAYGYTF,TGTGCCAGCAGTTTAGCGCAGGCGTATGGCTACACCTTC